The 18 T cell receptor beta chains given below trace back to one sample, sequenced in a study of blood T cell repertoires in COVID-19. Profiling relied on immunoSEQ multiplex PCR, and the TCRdb table lists in-frame clones only, not all of them. The data show around 94,000 clones, about 85% seen once. The material sequenced was peripheral blood. The receptor set was obtained from a man aged 50 to 60 with active COVID-19.

The chain has TRBV4-3 and TRBJ2-3; D possibly corresponds to TRBD1 (6 bases). The CDR3 contains 16 residues. Trimming cost V 0 bases and J 2 bases, with 12 bases left between them. Germline CDR1 LGHNA, CDR2 YSLEER. The CDR3 loop reads CASSQDFRDNTDTQYF. The CDR3 DNA reads as TGCGCCAGCAGCCAAGATTTCCGGGACAACACAGATACGCAGTATTTT.

The chain uses TRBV27 and TRBJ2-7; D is unclear. Germline values: CDR1 MNHEY, CDR2 SMNVEV (reference sequence). With 0 bases removed from V and 2 bases from J, the gap between germline ends came to 8 bases. This CDR3 comprises 14 residues. The CDR3 nucleotides are TGTGCCAGCAGTTTATCGGTCAACACCTACGAGCAGTACTTC. This encodes CASSLSVNTYEQYF.

The chain has TRBV7-2 and TRBJ2-1; 7 nucleotides agree with TRBD2. Germline CDR1 reads SGHTA; CDR2 reads FQGNSA. The CDR3 loop spans 15 amino acids. The J segment lost 5 bases and the V segment lost 7 bases, leaving 11 bases of the junction unmatched. The CDR3: CASTFNGGINNEQFF. In DNA form, the CDR3 reads TGTGCCAGCACTTTTAACGGGGGGATCAACAATGAGCAGTTCTTC.

This clone came up many times. This sequence joins TRBV12-3 or TRBV12-4 and TRBJ2-2; the D is unclear. The CDR3 runs 12 residues. Between the trimmed V and J ends, which lost 7 bases and 3 bases, there was a span of 6 bases. The DNA for the CDR3 is TGTGCCAGCACCACAGACACCGGGGAGCTGTTTTTT. Its translation is CASTTDTGELFF.

This CDR3 is CATAFFRDSSYEQYF. The CDR3 nucleotides read TGTGCCACTGCCTTCTTCCGGGACAGCTCCTACGAGCAGTACTTC. The rearrangement links TRBV27 to TRBJ2-7; 7 bases line up with TRBD1. CDR1 is MNHEY and CDR2 is SMNVEV in the germline V gene (reference sequence). V trimming: 10 bases; J trimming: 0 bases; junction bases outside the gene matches: 12. This CDR3 has 15 amino acids.

The chain carries TRBV11-3 and TRBJ1-3; D call uncertain. Trimming stripped 3 bases from V and 0 bases from J, with 15 bases between. The CDR3 totals 17 residues. Germline V gene sequence: CDR1 SGHNT, CDR2 YENEEA. CDR3 DNA sequence: TGTGCCAGCAGCTTCCCGCCCCAACAAAACTCTGGAAACACCATATATTTT. This codes for CASSFPPQQNSGNTIYF.

In this sample, this clone turned up once. This chain joins TRBV4-1 and TRBJ2-3, with TRBD2 matching 8 bases. Looked up from germline, CDR1 is MGHRA and CDR2 is YSYEKL. The CDR3 totals 14 residues. The V segment lost 10 bases and the J segment 7 bases; nucleotides outside the gene matches: 13. CDR3 in amino acids: CATRRRGGEHTQYF. CDR3 in DNA: TGCGCCACTAGGCGACGGGGGGGCGAGCATACGCAGTATTTT.

V is TRBV4-3 and J is TRBJ2-2, with 10 bases fitting TRBD1. Trimming at V came to 1 base and at J to 7 bases, leaving 3 bases not matched to a gene. The CDR3 is made up of 15 amino acids. Looked up from germline, CDR1 is LGHNA and CDR2 is YSLEER. The CDR3, as DNA: TGCGCCAGCAGCCAAGCGGGACAGGGGATCGGGGAGCTGTTTTTT. It yields the protein CASSQAGQGIGELFF.

The chain is built from TRBV7-2 and TRBJ1-6; 7 positions match TRBD1. The CDR3 totals 14 residues. The junction had 6 bases not matched to a gene; V was cut back by 4 bases and J by 9 bases. CDR1 is SGHTA, CDR2 FQGNSA, per germline. This CDR3 is CASSSTGLGSPLHF. Here the CDR3 DNA reads TGTGCCAGCAGCTCGACAGGGTTGGGTTCACCCCTCCACTTT.

On this clone itself: The germline gene is not matched at one end of the junction; a read error may be the cause. The chain combines TRBV10-1 with TRBJ2-5; 7 bases are a match to TRBD1. Germline loops: CDR1 WNHNN, CDR2 SYGVQD (reference sequence). This CDR3 contains 9 residues. In DNA form, the CDR3 reads TGCGCCAGATACAGGACAGGTAACTTC. As protein: CARYRTGNF.

The chain joins TRBV7-2 to TRBJ2-2, with D tentatively TRBD2 (6 bases). Looked up from germline, CDR1 is SGHTA and CDR2 is FQGNSA. Trimming took 1 base from V and 4 from J, leaving 7 bases between them. This CDR3 region has 14 residues. In DNA, the CDR3 is TGTGCCAGCAGCTTAGGCGGGGTCACCGGGGAGCTGTTTTTT. Translated: CASSLGGVTGELFF.

The genes are TRBV5-6 and TRBJ1-1, with 7 nucleotides matching TRBD1. This CDR3 is built from 16 residues. CDR1 and CDR2 (germline): SGHDT, YYEEEE. After removal of 4 bases from V and 3 bases from J, the junction contained 12 bases not matched to a gene. In DNA, the CDR3 is TGTGCCAGCAGCCCCGCCAGGGGGAGTGGGTACACTGAAGCTTTCTTT. Protein sequence: CASSPARGSGYTEAFF.

V is TRBV25-1 and J is TRBJ1-2; D is uncertain. The germline V gene encodes CDR1 MGHDK and CDR2 SYGVNS. Trimming stripped 9 bases from V and 2 bases from J, with 13 bases between. The CDR3 extends over 13 amino acids. CDR3 in amino acids: CASSPDGNYGYTF. In DNA, the CDR3 is TGTGCCAGTAGCCCCGACGGAAACTATGGCTACACCTTC.

The chain recombines TRBV30 with TRBJ2-7, with 10 bases lining up with TRBD1. V dropped 6 bases and J dropped 1; count of bases not matched to a gene: 3. CDR1 and CDR2 from the germline V gene are GTSNPN and SVGIG (reference sequence). This CDR3 spans 13 amino acids. DNA for the CDR3: TGTGCCTGCTCGGGACAGGGGTCCTACGAGCAGTACTTC. Protein sequence: CACSGQGSYEQYF.

The chain couples TRBV5-6 to TRBJ2-1; the match to TRBD1 covers 12 bases. With V trimmed by 2 bases and J by 7 bases, 4 bases remained unmatched. In germline, CDR1 is SGHDT, CDR2 YYEEEE. The CDR3 contains 15 residues. CDR3 in amino acids: CASSFLGQGANEQFF. CDR3 nucleotide sequence: TGTGCCAGCAGCTTCCTGGGACAGGGGGCAAATGAGCAGTTCTTC.

Only a few counts were recorded for this clone. This chain joins TRBV3-1 (or the pseudogene TRBV3-2) and TRBJ1-1; tentative D call: TRBD1 (5 bases). CDR3 length: 19 amino acids. V was clipped by 1 base and J by 2 bases, with 23 bases between them. The germline V gene encodes CDR1 LGHDT and CDR2 YNNKEL (reference sequence). The CDR3 loop reads CASSQASARVEGTNTEAFF. The CDR3 nucleotides read TGTGCCAGCAGCCAAGCATCCGCCCGAGTGGAGGGGACCAACACTGAAGCTTTCTTT.

The genes are TRBV19 and TRBJ1-1, with a tentative D call TRBD1 (5 bases). Per germline, CDR1 LNHDA and CDR2 SQIVND (reference sequence). The length of the CDR3 is 14 residues. The germline V and J ends were trimmed by 5 bases and 1 base, with 11 bases remaining between them. CDR3 nucleotides: TGTGCCAGTAGTCTCCGGACACCGAACACTGAAGCTTTCTTT. As protein: CASSLRTPNTEAFF. The complete variable domain, with remaining parts taken from reference TRBV19 and TRBJ1-1, reads DGGITQSPKYLFRKEGQNVTLSCEQNLNHDAMYWYRQDPGQGLRLIYYSQIVNDFQKGDIAEGYSVSREKKESFPLTVTSAQKNPTAFYLCASSLRTPNTEAFFGQGTRLTVV.

The chain joins TRBV11-2 to TRBJ2-2; the match to TRBD2 covers 7 bases. V was pared by 5 bases and J by 12 bases, with 6 bases of the junction left unmatched. CDR1 and CDR2 (germline): SGHAT, FQNNGV. The length of the CDR3 is 12 residues. The CDR3 loop reads CASSPMGGKLFF. The CDR3 region has the DNA TGTGCCAGCAGCCCGATGGGGGGGAAGCTGTTTTTT.